This T cell receptor beta chain was sequenced during a study of immune evolution from preneoplasia to lung adenocarcinoma (dated by TCRdb to the early 2020s). Some background on the complete study: HLA loss of heterozygosity was found in roughly 7% of AIS, more than 13% of MIA and roughly 31% of ADC lesions, and in no AAH lesions. The study combined immune gene expression, TCR sequencing and multiplex immunofluorescence to profile immune contexture across lung adenocarcinoma precursors and invasive adenocarcinoma. Resected precursor lesions (AAH, AIS, MIA) and invasive adenocarcinomas were compared with paired morphologically normal lung tissue. Sample size was based on specimen availability rather than a prior power calculation. Whole exome sequencing and methylation data from the same cohort of nodules were integrated with the immune data. In total, the cohort included 50 or so patients with pulmonary nodules, all of whom underwent surgical resection. TCR sequencing data came from 50 to 55 patients. According to the study, over a hundred samples were used for TCR sequencing. POLYSOLVER was used to infer Class I HLA alleles from exome data, while LOHHLA was used to detect allele-specific HLA loss. What the study reported, not specific to this receptor: Clonality was highest in normal lung, while later-stage lesions appeared to have lower clonality but higher T cell density and diversity. Findings were based on association rather than direct causation; larger cohorts with long-term follow-up and longitudinal biopsies were deemed needed. Because every patient came from Japan and China, how well the results apply to Western populations was uncertain. The highest T cell clonality was observed in KRAS-mutant nodules compared with EGFR-mutant or double wild-type lesions. Normal lung had the highest top T cell clone frequencies, which appeared to decline progressively from AAH through AIS, MIA and invasive adenocarcinoma.

Remarks on this clone: The antigen it binds to is not known. No base quality values were provided; no much bigger clone lies one nucleotide off.

TCR beta CDR3 regions were sequenced from DNA using the immunoSEQ hsTCRbeta Kit. In the paper's pipeline: TCR sequencing data were analysed with the ImmunoSEQ Analyzer. T cell clonality was defined as 1 minus Pielou's evenness, calculated on productive rearrangements. To measure T cell diversity, the inverse Simpson index was applied to productive templates. T cell density was defined as TCR beta template counts normalized to usable DNA, with usable DNA estimated by amplification and sequencing of housekeeping genes. Two-sided Kruskal-Wallis tests were used to compare TCR metrics across histologic stages. TCRdb took over this immuneACCESS table, retaining in-frame rearrangements with V and J assigned. Such tables are incomplete; in checked studies, under half of the missing clones stem from an unresolved V gene, and the remainder is unexplained. From that table come the V and J calls and clone size; the DNA was used to work out D and trimming. The sample table holds tens of thousands of clones, of which 74% were seen once. Of the sample, approximately 6.5% is held by the ten largest clones.

CDR1 and CDR2 are read off the germline V gene (reference sequence) as MNHEY and SMNVEV. V sheds 2 bases and J sheds 3 bases, leaving 11 bases between their ends. The CDR3 numbers 15 residues from cysteine through phenylalanine. Only CDR3 DNA remains: 45 bases, in frame from the first base. The patients had resection in Japan or China between the mid-2010s and the late 2010s. Two lung cancer pathologists independently reviewed H&E slides to confirm the histologic diagnosis of every case. For nucleic acid extraction, premalignant or tumor cells were enriched by macro-dissection following pathologic assessment. DNA was isolated from FFPE tissue using the AllPrep DNA/RNA FFPE Kit.

This clonotype was sampled from a person between 55 and 70 years old with lung adenocarcinoma. Material: FFPE invasive lung adenocarcinoma tissue. In the paper's terms, the cell subset or site label means: frankly invasive lung adenocarcinoma (ADC). Rearrangement joined TRBV27 to TRBJ1-5, with the identity of the D gene unclear. CDR3 loop: CASSLVYPVNQPQHF. DNA sequence: TGTGCCAGCAGTTTAGTTTATCCAGTCAATCAGCCCCAGCATTTT.